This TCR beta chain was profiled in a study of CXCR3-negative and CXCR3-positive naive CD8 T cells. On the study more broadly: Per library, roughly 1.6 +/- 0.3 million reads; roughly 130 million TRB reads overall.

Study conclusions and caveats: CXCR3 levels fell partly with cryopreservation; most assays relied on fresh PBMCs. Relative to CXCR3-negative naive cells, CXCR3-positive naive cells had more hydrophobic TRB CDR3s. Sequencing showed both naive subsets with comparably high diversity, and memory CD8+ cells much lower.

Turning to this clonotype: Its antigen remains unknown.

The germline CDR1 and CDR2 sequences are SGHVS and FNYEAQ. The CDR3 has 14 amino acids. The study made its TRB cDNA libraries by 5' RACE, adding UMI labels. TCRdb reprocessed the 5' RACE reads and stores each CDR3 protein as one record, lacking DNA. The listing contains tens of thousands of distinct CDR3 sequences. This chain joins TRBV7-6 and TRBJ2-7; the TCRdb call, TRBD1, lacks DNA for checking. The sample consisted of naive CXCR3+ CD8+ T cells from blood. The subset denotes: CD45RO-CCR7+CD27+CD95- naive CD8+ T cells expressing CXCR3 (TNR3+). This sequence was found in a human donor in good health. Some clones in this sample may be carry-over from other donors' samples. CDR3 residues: CASSPGDRPYEQYF.